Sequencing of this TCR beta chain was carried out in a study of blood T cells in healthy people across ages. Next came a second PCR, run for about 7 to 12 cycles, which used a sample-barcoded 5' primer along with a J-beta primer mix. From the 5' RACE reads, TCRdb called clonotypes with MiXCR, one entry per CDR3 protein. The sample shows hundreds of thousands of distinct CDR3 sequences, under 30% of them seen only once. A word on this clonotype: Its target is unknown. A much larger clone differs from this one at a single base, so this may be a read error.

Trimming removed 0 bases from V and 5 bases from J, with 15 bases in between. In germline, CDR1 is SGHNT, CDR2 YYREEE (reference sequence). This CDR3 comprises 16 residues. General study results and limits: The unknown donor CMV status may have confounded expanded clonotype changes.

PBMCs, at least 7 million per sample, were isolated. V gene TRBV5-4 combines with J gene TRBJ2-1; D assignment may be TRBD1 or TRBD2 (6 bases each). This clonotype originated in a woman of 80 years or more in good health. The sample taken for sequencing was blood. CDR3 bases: TGTGCCAGCAGCTTGGGGGGGGCCGGAATACACAATGAGCAGTTCTTC. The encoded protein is CASSLGGAGIHNEQFF.